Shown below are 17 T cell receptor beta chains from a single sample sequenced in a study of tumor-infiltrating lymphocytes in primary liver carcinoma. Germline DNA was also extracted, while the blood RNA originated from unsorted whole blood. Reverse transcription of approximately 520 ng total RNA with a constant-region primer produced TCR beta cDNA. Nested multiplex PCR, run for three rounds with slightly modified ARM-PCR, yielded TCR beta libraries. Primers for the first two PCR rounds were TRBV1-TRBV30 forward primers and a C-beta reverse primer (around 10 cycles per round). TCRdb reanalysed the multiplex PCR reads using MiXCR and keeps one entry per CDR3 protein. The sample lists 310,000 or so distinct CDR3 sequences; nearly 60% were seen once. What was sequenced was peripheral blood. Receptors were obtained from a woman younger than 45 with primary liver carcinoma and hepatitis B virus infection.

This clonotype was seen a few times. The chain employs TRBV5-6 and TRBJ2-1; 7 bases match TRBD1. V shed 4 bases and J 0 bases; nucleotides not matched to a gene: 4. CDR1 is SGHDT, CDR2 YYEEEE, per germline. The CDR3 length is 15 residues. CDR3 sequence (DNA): TGTGCCAGCAGCCCGGGACAGACCTCCTACAATGAGCAGTTCTTC. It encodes CASSPGQTSYNEQFF. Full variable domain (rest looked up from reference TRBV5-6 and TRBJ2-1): DAGVTQSPTHLIKTRGQQVTLRCSPKSGHDTVSWYQQALGQGPQFIFQYYEEEERQRGNFPDRFSGHQFPNYSSELNVNALLLGDSALYLCASSPGQTSYNEQFFGPGTRLTVL.

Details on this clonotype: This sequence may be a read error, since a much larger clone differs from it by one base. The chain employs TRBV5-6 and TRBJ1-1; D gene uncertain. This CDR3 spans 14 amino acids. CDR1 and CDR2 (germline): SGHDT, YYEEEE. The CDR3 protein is CACSLAQINTEAFF. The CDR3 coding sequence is TGTGCCTGCAGCTTGGCCCAAATTAACACTGAAGCTTTCTTT.

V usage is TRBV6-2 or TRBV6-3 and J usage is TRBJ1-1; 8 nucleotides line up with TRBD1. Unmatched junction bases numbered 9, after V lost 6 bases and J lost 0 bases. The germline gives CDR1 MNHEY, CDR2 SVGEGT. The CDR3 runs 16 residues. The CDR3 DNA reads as TGTGCCAGCAGACCTTACAGGGGGAGAATGAACACTGAAGCTTTCTTT. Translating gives CASRPYRGRMNTEAFF.

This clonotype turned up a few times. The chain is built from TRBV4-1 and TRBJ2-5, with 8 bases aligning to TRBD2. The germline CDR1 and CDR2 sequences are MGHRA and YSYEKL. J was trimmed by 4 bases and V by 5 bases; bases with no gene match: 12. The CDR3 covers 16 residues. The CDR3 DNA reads TGCGCCAGCAGCAAAATCCGGGAGGGCGGTAGAGAGACCCAGTACTTC. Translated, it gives CASSKIREGGRETQYF.

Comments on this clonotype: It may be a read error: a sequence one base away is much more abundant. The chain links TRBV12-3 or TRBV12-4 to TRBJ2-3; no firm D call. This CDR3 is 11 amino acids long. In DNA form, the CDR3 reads TGTACCAGCAGCCCCACAGATACGCAGTATTTT. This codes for CTSSPTDTQYF.

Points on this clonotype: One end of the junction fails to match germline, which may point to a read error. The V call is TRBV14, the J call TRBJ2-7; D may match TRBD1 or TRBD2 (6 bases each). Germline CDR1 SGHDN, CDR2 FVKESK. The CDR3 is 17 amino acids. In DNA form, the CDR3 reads TGTGCCAGCAGCCAAGATAAACTGTCGGGGGCGGGGAACGAGCAGTATTTC. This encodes CASSQDKLSGAGNEQYF.

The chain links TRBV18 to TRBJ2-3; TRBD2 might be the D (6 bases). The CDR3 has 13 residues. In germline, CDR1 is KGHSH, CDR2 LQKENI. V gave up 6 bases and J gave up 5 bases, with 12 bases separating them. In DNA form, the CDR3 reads TGTGCCAGCTCCACGGGGGAGAGAGATACGCAGTATTTT. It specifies CASSTGERDTQYF.

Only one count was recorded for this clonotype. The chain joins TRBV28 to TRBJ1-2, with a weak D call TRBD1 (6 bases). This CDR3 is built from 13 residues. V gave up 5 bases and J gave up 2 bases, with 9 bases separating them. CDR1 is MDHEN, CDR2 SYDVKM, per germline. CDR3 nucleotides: TGTGCCAGCAGTCGGACAGAGAACTATGGCTACACCTTC. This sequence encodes CASSRTENYGYTF.

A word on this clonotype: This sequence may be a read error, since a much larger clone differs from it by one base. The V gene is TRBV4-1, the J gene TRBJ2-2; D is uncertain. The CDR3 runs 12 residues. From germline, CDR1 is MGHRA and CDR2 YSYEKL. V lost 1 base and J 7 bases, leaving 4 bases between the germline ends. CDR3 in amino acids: CASSQVYGELFF. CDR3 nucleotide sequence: TGCGCCAGCAGCCAAGTTTACGGGGAGCTGTTTTTT.

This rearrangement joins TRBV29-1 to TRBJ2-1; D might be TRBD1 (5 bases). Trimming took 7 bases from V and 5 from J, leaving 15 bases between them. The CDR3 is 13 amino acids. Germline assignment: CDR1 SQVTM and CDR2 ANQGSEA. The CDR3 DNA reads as TGCAGCGCGCCAGGCAGGGTCAACAATGAGCAGTTCTTC. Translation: CSAPGRVNNEQFF.

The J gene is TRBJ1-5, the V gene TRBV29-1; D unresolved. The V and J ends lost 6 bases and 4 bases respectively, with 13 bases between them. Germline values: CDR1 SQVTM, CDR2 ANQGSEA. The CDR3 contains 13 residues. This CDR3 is CSVTWEANQPQHF. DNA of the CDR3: TGCAGCGTCACCTGGGAGGCGAATCAGCCCCAGCATTTT.

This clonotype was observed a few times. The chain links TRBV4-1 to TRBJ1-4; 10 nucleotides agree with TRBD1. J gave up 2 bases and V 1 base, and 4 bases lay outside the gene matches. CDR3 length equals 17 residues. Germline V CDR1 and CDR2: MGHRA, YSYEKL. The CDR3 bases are TGCGCCAGCAGCCAAGGAGGGGACAGGGGCACTAATGAAAAACTGTTTTTT. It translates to CASSQGGDRGTNEKLFF.

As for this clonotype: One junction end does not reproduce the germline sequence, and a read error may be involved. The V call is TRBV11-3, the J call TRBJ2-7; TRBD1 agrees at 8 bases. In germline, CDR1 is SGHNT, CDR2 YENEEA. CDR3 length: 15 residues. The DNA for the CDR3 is TGTGTCAGCTGCCCCCGACCCGGGACAGGCTACGAGCAGTACTTC. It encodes CVSCPRPGTGYEQYF.

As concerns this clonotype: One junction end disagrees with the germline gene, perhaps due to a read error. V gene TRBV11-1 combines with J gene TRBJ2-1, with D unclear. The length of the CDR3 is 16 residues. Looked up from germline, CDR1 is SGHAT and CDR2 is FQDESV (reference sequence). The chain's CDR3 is CTSSSEPSSSYNEQFF. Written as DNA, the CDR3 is TGTACCAGCAGCTCAGAACCCTCGAGCTCCTACAATGAGCAGTTCTTC. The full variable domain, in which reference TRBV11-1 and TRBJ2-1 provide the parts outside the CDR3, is EAEVAQSPRYKITEKSQAVAFWCDPISGHATLYWYRQILGQGPELLVQFQDESVVDDSQLPKDRFSAERLKGVDSTLKIQPAELGDSAMYLCTSSSEPSSSYNEQFFGPGTRLTVL.

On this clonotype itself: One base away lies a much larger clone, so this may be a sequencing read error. This chain's CDR3 is CASGSINEQFF. CDR3 DNA sequence: TGTGCTAGTGGTTCTATTAATGAGCAGTTCTTC. V gene TRBV12-5 combines with J gene TRBJ2-1, with D uncertain. V lost 4 bases to trimming and J lost 7 bases, with 5 bases between them. The CDR3 consists of 11 residues. The germline CDR1 and CDR2 sequences are LGHNT and FRNRAP.

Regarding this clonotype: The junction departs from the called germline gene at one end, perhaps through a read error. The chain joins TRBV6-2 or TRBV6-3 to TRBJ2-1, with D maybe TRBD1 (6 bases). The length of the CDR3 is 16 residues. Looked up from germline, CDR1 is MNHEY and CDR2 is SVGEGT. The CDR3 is CASSYSGHRPYDEQFF. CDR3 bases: TGTGCCAGCAGTTACTCGGGACACCGTCCCTACGATGAGCAGTTCTTC.

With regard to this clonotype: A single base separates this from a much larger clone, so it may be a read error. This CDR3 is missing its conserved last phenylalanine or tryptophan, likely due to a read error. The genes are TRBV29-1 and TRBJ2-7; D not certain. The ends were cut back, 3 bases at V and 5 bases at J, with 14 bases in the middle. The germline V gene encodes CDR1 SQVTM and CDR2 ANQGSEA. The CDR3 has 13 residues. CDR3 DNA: TGCAGCGTTGACCCGGGCGTCCCCCACGAGCAGTACTCC. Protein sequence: CSVDPGVPHEQYS.